This TCR beta chain was observed in a study of metastatic and nonmetastatic thyroid tumors. In the study overall: Blood and tumor or nodule tissue repertoires from malignant and benign thyroid patients were compared.

Concerning this clone itself: Its antigen is not known.

No patient had received any treatment before thyroid surgery. Authors' data handling: A classifier for distant metastasis in papillary thyroid cancer was constructed using CDR3 differences observed across clinicopathological groups. TCRdb called clones again from the PCR reads with MiXCR. The V and J calls were determined by TCRdb, not by the authors. The sample yields about 19,000 clones, 35% to 40% seen once. The study, taken as a whole, reports: Reportedly, malignant thyroid tumors had significantly higher TCR beta diversity than benign nodules, in blood and tumor.

V was pared by 0 bases and J by 0 bases, with 4 bases of the junction left unmatched. The CDR3 covers 16 residues. Germline-derived CDR1 and CDR2 are SGHRS and YFSETQ. This chain links TRBV5-1 with TRBJ2-3; TRBD1 matches at 7 bases. Sequences were obtained from tumor tissue. This clonotype was obtained from a female donor with papillary thyroid cancer or a benign thyroid nodule (not recorded which). Some clones in this sample may be carry-over from other donors' samples. CDR3 nucleotide sequence: TGCGCCAGCAGCTTGGAGGCAGGGGGTAGCACAGATACGCAGTATTTT. Protein product: CASSLEAGGSTDTQYF.